This TCR beta chain was captured by sequencing in a study of T cell repertoires in cytomegalovirus infection. The V gene lost 2 bases and the J gene lost 14 bases, with 11 bases spanning the gap. The CDR3 totals 11 residues. Germline loops: CDR1 SGHTA, CDR2 FQGNSA. There are many counts of this clonotype. Its specificity is not known. TCRdb redid the calling of the reads with MiXCR, one entry per CDR3 protein. The data show hundreds of thousands of distinct CDR3 sequences, around a third seen once. The gene calls are TRBV7-2 and TRBJ2-3, with a possible D match to TRBD1 (6 bases). This TCR was sampled from a human donor in good health (CMV status not recorded). Some clones in this sample may be carry-over from other donors' samples. The sample consisted of cultured PBMCs, taken from culture after CMV antigen stimulation. The CDR3 region is CASSLRDMWYF. The DNA for the CDR3 is TGTGCCAGCAGCTTAAGGGACATGTGGTATTTT.